This is a list of T cell receptor beta chains from one sample in a study of vaccination effects on CD4 cells after COVID-19. TCRdb's copy holds only in-frame clones and misses some; the assay was immunoSEQ multiplex PCR. The table includes under 35,000 clones, over 55% detected once. No antigen has been identified for these receptors. The sample was CD4+ T cells from PBMCs cultured with SARS-CoV-2 spike peptides, taken after COVID-19 vaccination. The receptors stem from a human donor who received a COVID-19 vaccine. Both conserved end residues are part of each CDR3. A D gene is named only where the DNA matches it firmly. Clone size appears in some rows only: once, few, many, or a class for an expanded clone.

v_gene,d_gene,j_gene,abundance,CDR3nt,CDR3aa
TRBV7-9,NA,TRBJ1-1,NA,TGTGCCAGCAGCTTAGAACCCGCAGAAGCTTTCTTT,CASSLEPAEAFF
TRBV5-1,TRBD1,TRBJ2-5,NA,TGCGCCAGCAGCTTGTGGGGTGACAGGGGCTCGGAGACCCAGTACTTC,CASSLWGDRGSETQYF
TRBV24-1,NA,TRBJ2-1,NA,TGTGCCACCGAAGGACAGAGCTCCTACAATGAGCAGTTCTTC,CATEGQSSYNEQFF
TRBV9,TRBD2,TRBJ2-3,NA,TGTGCCAGCAGCGTTAGGGAGGGACCGCGGGGAGATACGCAGTATTTT,CASSVREGPRGDTQYF
TRBV29-1,NA,TRBJ2-1,NA,TGCAGCGTCGGAATCAGGGGATCCTACAATGAGCAGTTCTTC,CSVGIRGSYNEQFF
TRBV6-1,NA,TRBJ1-5,once,TGTGCCAGCAGTGAATACATCTATCAGCCCCAGCATTTT,CASSEYIYQPQHF
TRBV3-1/TRBV3-2,NA,TRBJ1-3,NA,TGTGCCAGCAGAAGGGACATGCTGGTCCGTCTTGAAAACACCATATATTTT,CASRRDMLVRLENTIYF
TRBV6-5,NA,TRBJ1-2,NA,TGTGCCAGCAGTTACTCGAAAGGGGATTTGAATGGCTACACCTTC,CASSYSKGDLNGYTF
TRBV7-2,NA,TRBJ2-7,NA,TGTGCCAGCAGCTTAGGGCCAGGAGAGGGCTACGAGCAGTACTTC,CASSLGPGEGYEQYF
TRBV10-3,NA,TRBJ1-2,once,TGTGCCATCAGTGACATACAGGGAGAATATGGCTACACCTTC,CAISDIQGEYGYTF
TRBV6-5,TRBD1,TRBJ2-2,few,TGTGCCAGCAGGAAAGGGGGCTTGACCGGGGAGCTGTTTTTT,CASRKGGLTGELFF
TRBV9,NA,TRBJ1-5,NA,TGTGCCAGCAGCGTAGGGACCCTAGGTGGTCAGCCCCAGCATTTT,CASSVGTLGGQPQHF
TRBV27,NA,TRBJ1-2,NA,TGTGCCAGCAGTCCCCTTCAGGCGGTTAACTATGGCTACACCTTC,CASSPLQAVNYGYTF
TRBV23-1,NA,TRBJ1-5,NA,TGCGCCAGCAGTCAATCCAGGGGAGGGGGTCAGCCCCAGCATTTT,CASSQSRGGGQPQHF
TRBV5-1,NA,TRBJ1-3,NA,TGCGCCAGCAGCTCTGGAAACACCATATATTTT,CASSSGNTIYF
TRBV18,NA,TRBJ2-7,NA,TGTGCCAGCTCAGCGGTCGGGGCGCCTCCGCAGGCCTACGAGCAGTACTTC,CASSAVGAPPQAYEQYF
TRBV5-5,TRBD1,TRBJ2-7,NA,TGTGCCAGCAGCCGGGACAGCGCCTACGAGCAGTACTTC,CASSRDSAYEQYF
TRBV2,TRBD2,TRBJ2-4,medium-sized,TGTGCCAGCACAGCGGGACGAAACATTCAGTACTTC,CASTAGRNIQYF
TRBV4-2,NA,TRBJ2-3,NA,TGTGCCAGCAGCCAGACCGGGACTTATTACACAGATACGCAGTATTTT,CASSQTGTYYTDTQYF
TRBV5-1,TRBD2,TRBJ2-7,NA,TGCGCCAGCAGCTTTCACAGCGGGAGCTCCTACGAGCAGTACTTC,CASSFHSGSSYEQYF